The T cell receptor beta chain under discussion was sequenced for a study of control samples from healthy donors and cancer patients (TCRdb year 2020). Reading the germline V gene gives CDR1 LGHNA and CDR2 YSLEER. The CDR3 runs 14 amino acids, cysteine and phenylalanine included. CDR3 DNA only is kept here, 42 bases in frame from base 1. V is pared back by 0 bases and J by 1 base, with 6 bases lying between the germline termini. This clone was detected only once. Its antigen remains undetermined. No base quality information exists; no much larger clone differs at one position. The library was generated by the immunoSEQ multiplex PCR assay. The table comes from immuneACCESS by way of TCRdb, which keeps in-frame sequences with V and J called. Part of the clones is missing from these tables; in studies checked, under half for an unresolved V gene and the rest for unknown reasons. This sample holds roughly 150,000 clones; around 88% were observed only once. The ten largest clones capture roughly 1.7% of the sample.

The rearranged chain carries TRBV4-3 and TRBJ1-1; the D gene is unclear. This sequence was found in a man between 18 and 35 years old in good health. The sequencing input was blood. The encoded CDR3 is CASSQDSRNTEAFF. The DNA sequence follows: TGCGCCAGCAGCCAAGACTCGAGGAACACTGAAGCTTTCTTT.